The present TCR beta chain was sequenced within a study of blood T cell repertoires in COVID-19. Study details: Specimens from acute and convalescent COVID-19 originated in the United States, Italy and Spain. Sources were T cells, B-cell-depleted T cells, or PBMCs; the material itself was cDNA or gDNA.

Authors' methods: Reference gene primer amplification yielded estimated nucleated cell counts. Sequenced by immunoSEQ multiplex PCR; TCRdb stores in-frame clones only, minus some. That table gives V, J and clone size, and the DNA gave D and trimming. Among about 91,000 clones listed, around 90% were seen once. The sequence was collected from a woman aged 70 to 79 with acute or convalescent COVID-19. The sample consisted of peripheral blood.

The CDR3 DNA reads TGTGCCAGCAGTTTGTGGCTGACCGGGGAGCTGTTTTTT. It encodes CASSLWLTGELFF. The chain has TRBV28 and TRBJ2-2; D is uncertain. Trimming stripped 3 bases from V and 5 bases from J, with 7 bases between. The CDR3 has 13 amino acids. The V gene's germline CDR1 is MDHEN and CDR2 SYDVKM.